The clone carrying this T cell receptor beta chain has a handful of counts. This specimen belongs to a study of T cell changes during pregnancy in multiple sclerosis. Sequencing was performed with immunoSEQ multiplex PCR; in TCRdb, only in-frame clones are kept and a portion is missing. The sample holds 60,000 to 80,000 clones, 88% seen once. After removal of 6 bases from V and 8 bases from J, the junction contained 10 bases not matched to a gene. This CDR3 spans 14 amino acids. Germline V gene lookup returns CDR1 MGHDK and CDR2 SYGVNS. This receptor was obtained from a female donor with multiple sclerosis, enrolled in a pregnancy study. The rearrangement joins TRBV25-1 to TRBJ1-2; 9 positions match TRBD1. The material was peripheral blood, obtained before pregnancy. The chain's CDR3 is CASSHLLTGGGYTF. The CDR3 DNA is TGTGCCAGCAGCCATCTATTGACAGGGGGAGGCTACACCTTC.